Below, one TCR beta chain is given with its context. What it binds is not known. CDR1 LNHDA and CDR2 SQIVND come from the germline V gene (reference sequence). The germline V and J ends were trimmed by 3 bases and 0 bases, with 5 bases remaining between them. The CDR3 spans 14 residues. The table came from immunoSEQ multiplex PCR; TCRdb's copy has only in-frame clones and leaves some out. The table has about 110,000 clones, 86% seen once. These data are taken from a study of T cell responses to AZD1222 COVID-19 vaccine. Study-wide points: Clonal diversity may have been underestimated, and the donors were mostly white British, with more females than males. Only after the peak T cell response were repertoires sampled.

The genes are TRBV19 and TRBJ1-4, with no clear D. The TCR was taken from an adult in good health. The sample consisted of peripheral blood, taken on day 0 of AZD1222 vaccination. CDR3 sequence reads: CASSIAATNEKLFF. The CDR3 DNA is TGTGCCAGTAGTATTGCCGCAACTAATGAAAAACTGTTTTTT.